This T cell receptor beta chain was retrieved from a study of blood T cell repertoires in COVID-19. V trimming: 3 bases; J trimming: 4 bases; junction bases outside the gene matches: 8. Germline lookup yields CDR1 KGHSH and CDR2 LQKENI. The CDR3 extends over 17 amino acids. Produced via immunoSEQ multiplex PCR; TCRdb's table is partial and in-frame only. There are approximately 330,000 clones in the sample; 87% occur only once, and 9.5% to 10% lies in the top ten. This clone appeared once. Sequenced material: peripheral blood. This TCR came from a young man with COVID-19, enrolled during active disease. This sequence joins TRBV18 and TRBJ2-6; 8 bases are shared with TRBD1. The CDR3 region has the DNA TGTGCCAGCTCACCGTCAGCAGGGGGCGCAGGGGCCAACGTCCTGACTTTC. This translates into CASSPSAGGAGANVLTF. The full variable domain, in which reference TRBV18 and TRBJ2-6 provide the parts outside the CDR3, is NAGVMQNPRHLVRRRGQEARLRCSPMKGHSHVYWYRQLPEEGLKFMVYLQKENIIDESGMPKERFSAEFPKEGPSILRIQQVVRGDSAAYFCASSPSAGGAGANVLTFGAGSRLTVL.